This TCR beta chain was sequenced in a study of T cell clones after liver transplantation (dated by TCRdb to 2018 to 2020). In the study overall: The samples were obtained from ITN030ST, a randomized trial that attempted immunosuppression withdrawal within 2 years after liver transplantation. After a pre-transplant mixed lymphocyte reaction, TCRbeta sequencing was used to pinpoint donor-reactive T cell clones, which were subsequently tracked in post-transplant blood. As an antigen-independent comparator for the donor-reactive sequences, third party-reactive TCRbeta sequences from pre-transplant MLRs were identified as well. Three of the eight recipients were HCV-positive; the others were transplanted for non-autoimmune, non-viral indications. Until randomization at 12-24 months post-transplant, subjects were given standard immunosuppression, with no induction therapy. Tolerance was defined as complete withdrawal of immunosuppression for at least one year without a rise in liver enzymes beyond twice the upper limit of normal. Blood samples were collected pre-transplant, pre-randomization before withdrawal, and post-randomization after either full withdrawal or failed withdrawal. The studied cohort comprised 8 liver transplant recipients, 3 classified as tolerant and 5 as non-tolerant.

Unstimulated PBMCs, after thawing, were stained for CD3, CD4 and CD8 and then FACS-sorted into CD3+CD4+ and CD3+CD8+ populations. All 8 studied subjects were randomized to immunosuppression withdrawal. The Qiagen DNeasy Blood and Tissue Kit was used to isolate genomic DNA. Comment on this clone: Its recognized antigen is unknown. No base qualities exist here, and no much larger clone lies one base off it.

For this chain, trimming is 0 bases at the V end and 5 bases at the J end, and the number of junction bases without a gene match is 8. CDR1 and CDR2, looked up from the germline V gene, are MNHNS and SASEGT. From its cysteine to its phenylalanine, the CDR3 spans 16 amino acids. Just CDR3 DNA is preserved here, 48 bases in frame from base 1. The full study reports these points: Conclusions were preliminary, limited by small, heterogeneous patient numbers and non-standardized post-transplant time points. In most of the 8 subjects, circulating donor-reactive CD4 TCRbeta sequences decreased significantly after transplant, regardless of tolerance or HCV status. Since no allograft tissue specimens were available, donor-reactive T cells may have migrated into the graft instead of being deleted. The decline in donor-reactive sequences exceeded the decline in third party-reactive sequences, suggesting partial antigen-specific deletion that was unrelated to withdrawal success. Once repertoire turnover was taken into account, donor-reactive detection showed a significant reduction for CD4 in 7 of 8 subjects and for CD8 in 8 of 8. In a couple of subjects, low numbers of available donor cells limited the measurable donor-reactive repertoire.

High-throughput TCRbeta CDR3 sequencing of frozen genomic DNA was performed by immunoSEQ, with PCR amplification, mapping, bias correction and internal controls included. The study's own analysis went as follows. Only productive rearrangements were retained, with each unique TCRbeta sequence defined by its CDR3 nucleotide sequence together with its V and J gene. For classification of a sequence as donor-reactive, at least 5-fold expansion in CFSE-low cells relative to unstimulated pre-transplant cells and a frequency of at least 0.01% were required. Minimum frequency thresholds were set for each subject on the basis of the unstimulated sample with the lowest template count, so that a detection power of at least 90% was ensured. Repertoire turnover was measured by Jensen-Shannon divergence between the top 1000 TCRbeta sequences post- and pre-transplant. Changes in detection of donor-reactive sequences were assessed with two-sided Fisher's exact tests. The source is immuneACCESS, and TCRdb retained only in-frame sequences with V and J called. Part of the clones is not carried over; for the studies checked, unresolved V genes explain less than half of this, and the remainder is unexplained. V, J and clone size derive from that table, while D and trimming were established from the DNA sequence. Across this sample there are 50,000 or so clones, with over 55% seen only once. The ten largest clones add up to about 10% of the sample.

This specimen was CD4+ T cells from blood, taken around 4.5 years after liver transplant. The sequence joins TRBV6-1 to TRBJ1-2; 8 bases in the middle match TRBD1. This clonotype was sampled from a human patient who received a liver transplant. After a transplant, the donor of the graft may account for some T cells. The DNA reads TGTGCCAGCAGTGAAGCGAGCGGACAGGGAGGGTATGGCTACACCTTC. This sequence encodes CASSEASGQGGYGYTF.